A selection of T cell receptor beta chains follows, all from one sample in a study of T cells expressing NK-cell markers. TCRdb re-called the 5' RACE reads and catalogs CDR3 proteins one per entry, DNA excluded. This table lists some 440,000 distinct CDR3 sequences. The sample taken for sequencing was blood T cells: a sorted CD56 or NKG2C T cell subset, CD4+ or CD8+ T cells, or bulk PBMC T cells (not recorded which). All receptors derive from a woman between 50 and 59 years old in good health. Each CDR3 is given with its conserved first and last residue.

J gene: TRBJ2-1; V gene: TRBV2; CDR3 protein: CASSNRYEQFF
J gene: TRBJ2-1; V gene: TRBV5-1; CDR3 protein: CASSLEPRVGTGADEQFF
J gene: TRBJ2-7; V gene: TRBV6-1; CDR3 protein: CASSLGRMPGEQYF
J gene: TRBJ1-1; V gene: TRBV18; CDR3 protein: CASSPRVKGDTEAFF
J gene: TRBJ2-2; V gene: TRBV21-1; CDR3 protein: CADGRHRWACLGTGELFF
J gene: TRBJ1-1; V gene: TRBV5-5; CDR3 protein: CASSLEGGEIDEAFF
J gene: TRBJ2-2; V gene: TRBV28; CDR3 protein: CASRVVRDTGELFF
J gene: TRBJ2-1; V gene: TRBV10-1; CDR3 protein: CASSGRDPYNEQFF
J gene: TRBJ2-5; V gene: TRBV3-1; CDR3 protein: CASSSPASGRTETQYF
J gene: TRBJ1-2; V gene: TRBV24-1; CDR3 protein: CATSDLNAEGYTF
J gene: TRBJ2-7; V gene: TRBV27; CDR3 protein: CASSLFGTRSSYEQYF
J gene: TRBJ1-1; V gene: TRBV6-5; CDR3 protein: CASSYSDILHTEAFF
J gene: TRBJ2-7; V gene: TRBV5-1; CDR3 protein: CASSLTEGVFYEQYF
J gene: TRBJ2-2; V gene: TRBV5-5; CDR3 protein: CASSFRAPIEPNTGELFF
J gene: TRBJ2-3; V gene: TRBV12-3/TRBV12-4; CDR3 protein: CASTPPGGRALRTDTQYF
J gene: TRBJ2-1; V gene: TRBV12-3/TRBV12-4; CDR3 protein: CASSVVGGRVNEQFF
J gene: TRBJ2-3; V gene: TRBV20-1; CDR3 protein: CSGLGGPDTQYF
J gene: TRBJ1-5; V gene: TRBV15; CDR3 protein: CATSLGTGNQPQHF
J gene: TRBJ2-2; V gene: TRBV29-1; CDR3 protein: CSAEGPGVKFF
J gene: TRBJ2-5; V gene: TRBV5-1; CDR3 protein: CASRLNSVETQYF
J gene: TRBJ1-1; V gene: TRBV5-1; CDR3 protein: CASSSMARESNEAFF
J gene: TRBJ2-7; V gene: TRBV5-6; CDR3 protein: CASSLLQGISYEQYF
J gene: TRBJ2-1; V gene: TRBV25-1; CDR3 protein: CASMRTRRAYDEQFF
J gene: TRBJ2-1; V gene: TRBV7-9; CDR3 protein: CASSLLGLAGVINEQFF
J gene: TRBJ1-2; V gene: TRBV7-9; CDR3 protein: CASSLSSVANYGYTF
J gene: TRBJ1-5; V gene: TRBV12-3/TRBV12-4; CDR3 protein: CASSFTGVAWDQPQHF
J gene: TRBJ2-3; V gene: TRBV6-1; CDR3 protein: CASSKTGKTTTDTQYF
J gene: TRBJ2-3; V gene: TRBV20-1; CDR3 protein: CSAILADPSTDTQYF
J gene: TRBJ2-5; V gene: TRBV20-1; CDR3 protein: CSAREAEPQYF
J gene: TRBJ2-1; V gene: TRBV19; CDR3 protein: CASSRGGSYNEQFF
J gene: TRBJ2-7; V gene: TRBV3-1; CDR3 protein: CASSLRTVQYEQYF
J gene: TRBJ1-6; V gene: TRBV3-1; CDR3 protein: CASSQGRPNSPLHF
J gene: TRBJ2-5; V gene: TRBV4-1; CDR3 protein: CVSSQGDLGTQYF
J gene: TRBJ2-2; V gene: TRBV5-1; CDR3 protein: CASSPRDTTGELFF
J gene: TRBJ1-5; V gene: TRBV2; CDR3 protein: CASGGDVQPQHF
J gene: TRBJ2-1; V gene: TRBV12-3/TRBV12-4; CDR3 protein: CASSFELVGGNEQFF
J gene: TRBJ1-1; V gene: TRBV11-2; CDR3 protein: CASSLGRGRIMNTEAFF